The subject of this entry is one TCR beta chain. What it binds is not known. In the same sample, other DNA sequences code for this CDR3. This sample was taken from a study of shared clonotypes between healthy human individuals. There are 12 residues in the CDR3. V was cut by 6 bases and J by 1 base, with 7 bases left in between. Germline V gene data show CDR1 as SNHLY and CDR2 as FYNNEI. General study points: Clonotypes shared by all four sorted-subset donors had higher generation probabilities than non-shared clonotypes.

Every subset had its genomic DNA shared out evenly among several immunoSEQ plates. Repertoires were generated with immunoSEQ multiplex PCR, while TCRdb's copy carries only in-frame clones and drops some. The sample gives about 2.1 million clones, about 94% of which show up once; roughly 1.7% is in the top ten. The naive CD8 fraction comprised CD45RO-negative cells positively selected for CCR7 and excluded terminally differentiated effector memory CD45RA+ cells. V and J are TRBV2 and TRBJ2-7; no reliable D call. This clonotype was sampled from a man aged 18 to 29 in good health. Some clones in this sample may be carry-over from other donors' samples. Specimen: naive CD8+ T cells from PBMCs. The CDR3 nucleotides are TGTGCCAGCAGCGGCGATTCCTACGAGCAGTACTTC. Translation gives CASSGDSYEQYF.